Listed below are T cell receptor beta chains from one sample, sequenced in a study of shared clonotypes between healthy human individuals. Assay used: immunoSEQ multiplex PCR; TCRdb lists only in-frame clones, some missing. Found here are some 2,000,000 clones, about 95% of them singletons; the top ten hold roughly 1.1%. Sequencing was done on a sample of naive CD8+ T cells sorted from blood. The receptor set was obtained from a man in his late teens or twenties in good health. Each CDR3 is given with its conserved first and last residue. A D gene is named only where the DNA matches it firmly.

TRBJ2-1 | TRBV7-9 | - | CASSSRDQNEQFF | TGTGCCAGCAGCTCCAGGGACCAGAATGAGCAGTTCTTC
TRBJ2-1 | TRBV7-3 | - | CASSFTGMGNEQFF | TGTGCCAGCAGCTTTACAGGAATGGGGAATGAGCAGTTCTTC
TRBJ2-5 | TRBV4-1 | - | CASSQTVMETQYF | TGCGCCAGCAGCCAAACGGTTATGGAGACCCAGTACTTC
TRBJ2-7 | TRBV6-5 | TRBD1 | CASSYKGQYEQYF | TGTGCCAGCAGTTATAAGGGACAGTACGAGCAGTACTTC
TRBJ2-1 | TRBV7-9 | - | CASSLASGYYNEQFF | TGTGCCAGCAGCTTAGCAAGCGGCTACTACAATGAGCAGTTCTTC
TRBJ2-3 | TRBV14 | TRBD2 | CASSQERGATDTQYF | TGTGCCAGCAGCCAAGAGCGGGGGGCCACAGATACGCAGTATTTT
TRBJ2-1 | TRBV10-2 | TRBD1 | CATTQGRVTYNEQFF | TGCGCCACCACACAGGGGAGAGTCACCTACAATGAGCAGTTCTTC
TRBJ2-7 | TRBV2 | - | CARRTASSYEQYF | TGTGCCAGAAGGACGGCGAGCTCCTACGAGCAGTACTTC
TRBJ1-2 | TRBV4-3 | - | CASSQDAWNDGYTF | TGCGCCAGCAGCCAAGATGCCTGGAACGATGGCTACACCTTC
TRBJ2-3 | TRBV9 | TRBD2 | CASSVESAGSGSMGTQYF | TGTGCCAGCAGCGTAGAGTCAGCAGGGAGCGGGAGCATGGGGACGCAGTATTTT